This TCR beta chain was recovered during a study of cytomegalovirus exposure and HLA in healthy donors. The CDR3 length is 18 residues. V gave up 0 bases and J gave up 4 bases; unmatched junction bases: 12. Germline V gene lookup returns CDR1 SEHNR and CDR2 FQNEAQ (reference sequence). Vbeta (60) and Jbeta (13) primers were used in the PCR. Assay: immunoSEQ multiplex PCR; the TCRdb copy retains only in-frame clones and omits some. The sample has roughly 100,000 clones; approximately 14% are singletons. V and J are TRBV7-9 and TRBJ1-3; 7 bases map to TRBD1. The TCR was taken from a female donor in good health and CMV-seronegative. The sequencing input was PBMCs. CDR3 protein: CASSLALQGSIIGNTIYF. The CDR3 DNA follows: TGTGCCAGCAGCTTAGCGTTACAGGGGTCAATAATCGGAAACACCATATATTTT.